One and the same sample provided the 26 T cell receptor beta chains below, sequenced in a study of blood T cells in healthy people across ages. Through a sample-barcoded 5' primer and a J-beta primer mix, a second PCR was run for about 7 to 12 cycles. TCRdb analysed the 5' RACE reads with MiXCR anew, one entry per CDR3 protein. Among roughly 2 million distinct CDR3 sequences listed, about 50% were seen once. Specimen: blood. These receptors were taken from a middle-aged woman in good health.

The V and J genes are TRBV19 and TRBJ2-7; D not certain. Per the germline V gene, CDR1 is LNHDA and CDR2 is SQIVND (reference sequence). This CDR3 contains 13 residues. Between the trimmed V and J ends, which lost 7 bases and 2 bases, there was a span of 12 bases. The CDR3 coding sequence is TGTGCCAGTACCCCCGGAGAGGCCTACGAGCAGTACTTC. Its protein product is CASTPGEAYEQYF.

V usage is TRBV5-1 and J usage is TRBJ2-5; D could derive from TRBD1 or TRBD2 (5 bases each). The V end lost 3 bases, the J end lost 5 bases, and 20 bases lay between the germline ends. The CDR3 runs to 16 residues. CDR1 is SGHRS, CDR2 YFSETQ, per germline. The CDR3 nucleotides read TGCGCCAGCAGCTCCCAAAAAACGTCCGGGACGGAGACCCAGTACTTC. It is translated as CASSSQKTSGTETQYF. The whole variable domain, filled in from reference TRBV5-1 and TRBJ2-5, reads KAGVTQTPRYLIKTRGQQVTLSCSPISGHRSVSWYQQTPGQGLQFLFEYFSETQRNKGNFPGRFSGRQFSNSRSEMNVSTLELGDSALYLCASSSQKTSGTETQYFGPGTRLLVL.

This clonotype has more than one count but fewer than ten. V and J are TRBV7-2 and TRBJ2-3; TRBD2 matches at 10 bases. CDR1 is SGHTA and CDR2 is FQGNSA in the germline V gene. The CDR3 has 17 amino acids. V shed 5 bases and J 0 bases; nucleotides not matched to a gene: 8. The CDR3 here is CASSPLAGIPSTDTQYF. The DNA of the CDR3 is TGTGCCAGCAGCCCACTAGCGGGGATACCTAGCACAGATACGCAGTATTTT.

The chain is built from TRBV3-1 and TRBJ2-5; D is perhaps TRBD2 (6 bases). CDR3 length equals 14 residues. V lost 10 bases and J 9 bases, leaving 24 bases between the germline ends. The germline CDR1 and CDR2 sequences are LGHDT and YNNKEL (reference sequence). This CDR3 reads CAIGGTSSVRAQYF. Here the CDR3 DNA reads TGTGCCATCGGAGGAACTAGCTCCGTTAGGGCCCAGTACTTC.

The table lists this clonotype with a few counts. The CDR3, as DNA: TGTGCCAGCAGTCCCAGGTCAGCGGGGGGACAAGAGACCCAGTACTTC. Translating gives CASSPRSAGGQETQYF. This sequence joins TRBV28 and TRBJ2-5; 9 bases align to TRBD2. The length of the CDR3 is 16 residues. J gave up 2 bases and V 5 bases, and 9 bases lay outside the gene matches. The germline CDR1 and CDR2 sequences are MDHEN and SYDVKM.

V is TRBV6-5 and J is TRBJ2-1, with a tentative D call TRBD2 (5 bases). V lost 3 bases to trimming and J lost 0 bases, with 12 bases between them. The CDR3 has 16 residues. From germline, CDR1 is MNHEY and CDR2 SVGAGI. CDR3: CASSYRAVSSYNEQFF. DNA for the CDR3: TGTGCCAGCAGTTATCGAGCGGTCAGCTCCTACAATGAGCAGTTCTTC.

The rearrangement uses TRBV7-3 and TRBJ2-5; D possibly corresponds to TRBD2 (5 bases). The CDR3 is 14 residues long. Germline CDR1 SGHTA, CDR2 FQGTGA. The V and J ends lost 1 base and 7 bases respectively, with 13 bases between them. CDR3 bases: TGTGCCAGCAGCTTAAGCGGGCCTGTAGGGACCCAGTACTTC. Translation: CASSLSGPVGTQYF.

The CDR3, as DNA: TGTGCCAGCTCCATAGCGGGGGGGCAGAATGAGCAGTTCTTC. It yields the protein CASSIAGGQNEQFF. The gene calls are TRBV27 and TRBJ2-1; 11 nucleotides line up with TRBD2. V lost 8 bases, J lost 7 bases, and 7 bases stayed unmatched. CDR3 length equals 14 residues. Germline V lookup: CDR1 MNHEY, CDR2 SMNVEV (reference sequence).

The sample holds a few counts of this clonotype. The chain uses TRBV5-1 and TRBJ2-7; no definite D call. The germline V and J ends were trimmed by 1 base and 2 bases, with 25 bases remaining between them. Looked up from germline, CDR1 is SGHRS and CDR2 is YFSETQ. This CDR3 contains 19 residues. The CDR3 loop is CASSLSRPIMNPRAYEQYF. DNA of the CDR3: TGCGCCAGCAGCTTGTCGCGCCCCATCATGAACCCTCGGGCCTACGAGCAGTACTTC.

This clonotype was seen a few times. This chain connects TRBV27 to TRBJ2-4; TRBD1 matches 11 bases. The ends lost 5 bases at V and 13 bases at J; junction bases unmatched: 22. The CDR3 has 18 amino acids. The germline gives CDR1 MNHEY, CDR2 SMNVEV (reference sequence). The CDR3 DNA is TGTGCCAGCAGTCCATCTCTCGTCCGGGACAGGGGGGTTTGGGGGCAGTACTTC. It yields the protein CASSPSLVRDRGVWGQYF.

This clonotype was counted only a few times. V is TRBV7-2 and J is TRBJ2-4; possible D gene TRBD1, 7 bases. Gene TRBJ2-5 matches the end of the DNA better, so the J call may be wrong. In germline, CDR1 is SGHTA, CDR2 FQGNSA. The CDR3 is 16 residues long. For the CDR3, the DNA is TGTGCCAGCAGCTTAGCGGCGGGACAGCCATGGGAGACCCAGTACTTC. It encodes CASSLAAGQPWETQYF.

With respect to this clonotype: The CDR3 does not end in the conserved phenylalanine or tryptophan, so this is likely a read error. CDR3 residues: CASSLALPGENSPLHV. CDR3 sequence (DNA): TGTGCCAGCAGCTTAGCGCTACCGGGGGAGAATTCACCCCTCCACGTT. This rearrangement joins TRBV7-9 to TRBJ1-6; D perhaps matches TRBD1 (5 bases). CDR1 SEHNR and CDR2 FQNEAQ come from the germline V gene (reference sequence). Trimming cost V 0 bases and J 7 bases, with 13 bases left between them. The length of the CDR3 is 16 residues.

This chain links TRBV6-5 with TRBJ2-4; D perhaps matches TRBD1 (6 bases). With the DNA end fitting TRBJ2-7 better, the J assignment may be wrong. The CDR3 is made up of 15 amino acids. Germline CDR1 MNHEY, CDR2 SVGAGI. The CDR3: CASSLSGTMGSEQYF. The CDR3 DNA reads TGTGCCAGCAGTTTATCCGGGACAATGGGGTCCGAGCAGTACTTC.

The CDR3 protein is CASSLAVVMGTAYGYTF. CDR3 bases: TGTGCCAGCAGCTTAGCGGTAGTAATGGGGACAGCGTATGGCTACACCTTC. The chain couples TRBV7-8 to TRBJ1-2; 7 bases line up with TRBD1. The CDR3 sequence is 17 residues long. Germline CDR1 is SGHVS and CDR2 is FQNEAQ. J was trimmed by 5 bases and V by 0 bases; bases with no gene match: 12.

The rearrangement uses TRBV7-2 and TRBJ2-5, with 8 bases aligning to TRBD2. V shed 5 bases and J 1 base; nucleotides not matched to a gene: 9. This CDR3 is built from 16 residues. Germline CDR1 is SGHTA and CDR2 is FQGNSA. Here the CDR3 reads CASSRGHGTSQETQYF. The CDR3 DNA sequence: TGTGCCAGCAGCCGAGGACACGGGACTAGCCAAGAGACCCAGTACTTC.

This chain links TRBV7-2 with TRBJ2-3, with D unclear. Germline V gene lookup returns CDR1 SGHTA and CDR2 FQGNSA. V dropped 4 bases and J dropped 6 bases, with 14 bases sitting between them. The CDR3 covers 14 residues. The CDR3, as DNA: TGTGCCAGCAGCTCGGCCTACCAAGGGGATACGCAGTATTTT. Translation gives CASSSAYQGDTQYF.

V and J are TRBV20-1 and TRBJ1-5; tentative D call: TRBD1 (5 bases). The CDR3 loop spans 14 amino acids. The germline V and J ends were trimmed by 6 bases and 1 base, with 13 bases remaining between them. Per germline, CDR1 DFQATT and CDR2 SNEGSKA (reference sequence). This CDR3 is CSAQGGWSNQPQHF. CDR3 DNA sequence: TGCAGTGCGCAGGGAGGTTGGAGCAATCAGCCCCAGCATTTT.

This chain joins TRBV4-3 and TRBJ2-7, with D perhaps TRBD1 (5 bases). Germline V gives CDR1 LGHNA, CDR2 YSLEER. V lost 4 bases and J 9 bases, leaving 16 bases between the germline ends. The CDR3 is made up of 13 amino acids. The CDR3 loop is CASSLGAPCGQYF. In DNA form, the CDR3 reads TGCGCCAGCAGCCTAGGGGCCCCCTGTGGGCAGTACTTC.

The CDR3 DNA reads TGTGCCAGCAGCTTAGAAGTAGCGGGGGCCTACGAGCAGTACTTC. It specifies CASSLEVAGAYEQYF. The V call is TRBV7-2, the J call TRBJ2-7; TRBD2 matches 9 bases. Germline lookup yields CDR1 SGHTA and CDR2 FQGNSA. The length of the CDR3 is 15 residues. The ends lost 1 base at V and 2 bases at J; junction bases unmatched: 3.

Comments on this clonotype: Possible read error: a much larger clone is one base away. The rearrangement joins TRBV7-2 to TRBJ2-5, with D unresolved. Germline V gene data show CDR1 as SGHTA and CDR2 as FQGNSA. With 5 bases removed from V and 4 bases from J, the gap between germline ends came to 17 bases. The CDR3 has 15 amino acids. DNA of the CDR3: TGTGCCAGCAGCAAGCAGACAAGGGATAGAGAGACCCAGTACTTC. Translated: CASSKQTRDRETQYF.

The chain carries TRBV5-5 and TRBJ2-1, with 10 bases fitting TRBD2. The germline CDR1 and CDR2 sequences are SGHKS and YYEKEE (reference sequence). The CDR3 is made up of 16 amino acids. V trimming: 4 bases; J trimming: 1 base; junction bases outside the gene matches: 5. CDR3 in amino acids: CASSLGLAASYNEQFF. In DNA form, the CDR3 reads TGTGCCAGCAGCCTAGGACTAGCGGCATCCTACAATGAGCAGTTCTTC.

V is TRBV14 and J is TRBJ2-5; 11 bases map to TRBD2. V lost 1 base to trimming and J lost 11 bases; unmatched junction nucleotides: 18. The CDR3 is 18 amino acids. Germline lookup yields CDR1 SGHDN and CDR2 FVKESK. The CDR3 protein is CASSQGSSGGKPMGEQYF. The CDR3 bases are TGTGCCAGCAGCCAAGGTTCTAGCGGGGGGAAACCCATGGGGGAGCAGTACTTC.

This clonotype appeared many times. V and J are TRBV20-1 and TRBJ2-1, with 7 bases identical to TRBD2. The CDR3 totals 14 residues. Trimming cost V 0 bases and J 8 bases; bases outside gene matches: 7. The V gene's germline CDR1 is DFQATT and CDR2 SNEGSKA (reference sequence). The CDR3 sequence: CSAREGGGLYEQFF. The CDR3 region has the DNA TGCAGTGCTAGAGAGGGGGGGGGACTATATGAGCAGTTCTTC.

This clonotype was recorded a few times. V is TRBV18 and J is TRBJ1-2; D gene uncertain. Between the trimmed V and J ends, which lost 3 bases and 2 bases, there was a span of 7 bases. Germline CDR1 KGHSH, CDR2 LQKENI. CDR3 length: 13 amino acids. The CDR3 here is CASSPETNYGYTF. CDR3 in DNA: TGTGCCAGCTCACCCGAAACAAACTATGGCTACACCTTC. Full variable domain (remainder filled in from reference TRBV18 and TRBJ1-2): NAGVMQNPRHLVRRRGQEARLRCSPMKGHSHVYWYRQLPEEGLKFMVYLQKENIIDESGMPKERFSAEFPKEGPSILRIQQVVRGDSAAYFCASSPETNYGYTFGSGTRLTVV.

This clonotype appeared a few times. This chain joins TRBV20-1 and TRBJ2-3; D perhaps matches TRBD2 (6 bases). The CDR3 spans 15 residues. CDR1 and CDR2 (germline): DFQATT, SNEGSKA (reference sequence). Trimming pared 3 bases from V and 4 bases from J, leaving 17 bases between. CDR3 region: CSARNPGGGSDTQYF. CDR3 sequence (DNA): TGCAGTGCTAGGAATCCCGGGGGAGGCTCAGATACGCAGTATTTT.

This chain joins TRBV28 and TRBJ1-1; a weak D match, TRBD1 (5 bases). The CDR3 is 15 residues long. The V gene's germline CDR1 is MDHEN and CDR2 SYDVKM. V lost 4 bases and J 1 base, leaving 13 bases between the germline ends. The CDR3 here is CASSSPRVSNTEAFF. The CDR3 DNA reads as TGTGCCAGCAGTTCCCCCAGGGTATCGAACACTGAAGCTTTCTTT.